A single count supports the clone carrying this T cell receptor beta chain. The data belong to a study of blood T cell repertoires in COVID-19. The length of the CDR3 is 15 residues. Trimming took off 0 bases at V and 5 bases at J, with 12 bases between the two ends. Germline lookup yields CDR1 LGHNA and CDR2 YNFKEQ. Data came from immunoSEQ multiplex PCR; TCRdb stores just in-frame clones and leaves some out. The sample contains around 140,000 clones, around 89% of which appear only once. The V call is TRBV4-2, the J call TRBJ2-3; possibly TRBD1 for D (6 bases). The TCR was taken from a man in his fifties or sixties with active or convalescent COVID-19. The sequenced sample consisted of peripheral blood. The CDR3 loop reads CASSQDWGLGDTQYF. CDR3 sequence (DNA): TGTGCCAGCAGCCAAGATTGGGGGCTCGGAGATACGCAGTATTTT.